Sequencing of this TCR beta chain was carried out in a study of blood T cell repertoires in COVID-19 (TCRdb year 2020). The study in broad terms: Samples from collaborators originated in the United States, Italy and Spain and spanned both the acute and convalescent phases of COVID-19. The material from the prospective study consisted of cDNA or gDNA derived from T cells, B-cell-depleted T cells, or PBMCs. The repertoires were made available in a free public database intended to serve as a resource for research on the immune response to SARS-CoV-2. The samples were drawn from the first 160 participants of the ongoing ImmuneRACE study and from 1,254 subjects provided by 6 global collaborators. HLA class I and class II types, where available, came from metadata supplied by the sample provider rather than from assay-based typing. Sample metadata almost always included a de-identified subject ID, COVID-19 status, age in years and sex. Subjects who had been exposed to COVID-19, were actively infected with it, or had recovered from it provided the deeply sampled blood TCRbeta repertoires that made up the dataset.

Concerning this clone itself: It has no known antigen specificity. No base quality values were provided; no much bigger clone lies one nucleotide off.

TCRbeta CDR3 regions were amplified from genomic DNA using the immunoSEQ Assay, a bias-controlled multiplex PCR. As for the authors' bioinformatics: The number of nucleated cells in each sample was estimated from the amplification of reference gene primers within the assay. To quantify the absolute abundance of each unique TCRbeta CDR3 rearrangement, sequence reads were collapsed and filtered. For each sample, productive Simpson clonality was calculated as the square root of Simpson's diversity index across productive rearrangements. TCRdb provides this immuneACCESS table in a form limited to in-frame rearrangements. Some clones are lacking; in checked studies, under half of them reflect an unresolved V gene, and why the rest are absent is not known. That table supplies the V and J calls and clone size; D and trimming were determined from the DNA. The sample data list about 62,000 clones, and around 86% of these were observed just once. The ten largest clones capture more than 1% of the sample.

Whole blood was collected in K2EDTA tubes by collaborating institutions according to the institutions' own protocols. For TCRbeta analysis, collaborator samples were shipped as frozen whole blood, as isolated PBMCs, or as DNA extracted from either sample type. What the research found in general, with its limitations: The amount of clinical and demographic metadata varied by source and participant and was provided uncurated.

The source of this sequence is a man between 65 and 85 years old with acute or convalescent COVID-19. Sample: peripheral blood.

The CDR3 corresponds to CASSLSTGGLNTGELFF. The base sequence is TGTGCCAGCAGTTTATCTACGGGAGGGTTGAACACCGGGGAGCTGTTTTTT. The chain joins TRBV6-2 or TRBV6-3 to TRBJ2-2, with 8 bases in between that match TRBD2. The CDR3 contains 17 residues, cysteine and phenylalanine counted. Only the CDR3 portion is preserved as DNA: 51 bases, with reading frame beginning at the first base. V ends up 4 bases short and J 1 base short, with an unmatched junction base count of 8. CDR1 and CDR2 are read off the germline V gene as MNHEY and SVGEGT.